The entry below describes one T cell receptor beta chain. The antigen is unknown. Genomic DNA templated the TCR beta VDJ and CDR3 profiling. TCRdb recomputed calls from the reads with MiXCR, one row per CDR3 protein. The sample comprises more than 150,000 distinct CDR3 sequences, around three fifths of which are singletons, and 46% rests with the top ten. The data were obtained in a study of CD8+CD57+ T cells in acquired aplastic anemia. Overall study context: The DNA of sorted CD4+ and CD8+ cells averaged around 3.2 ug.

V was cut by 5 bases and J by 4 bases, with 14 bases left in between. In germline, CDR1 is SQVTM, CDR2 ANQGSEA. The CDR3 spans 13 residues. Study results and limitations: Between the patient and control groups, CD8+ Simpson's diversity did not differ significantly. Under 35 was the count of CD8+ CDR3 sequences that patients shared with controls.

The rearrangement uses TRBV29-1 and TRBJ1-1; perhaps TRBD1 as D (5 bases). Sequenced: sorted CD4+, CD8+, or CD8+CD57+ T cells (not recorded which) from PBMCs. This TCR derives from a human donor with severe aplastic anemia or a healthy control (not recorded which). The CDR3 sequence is CSVQGGLGTEAFF. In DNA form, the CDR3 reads TGCAGCGTTCAGGGAGGGTTGGGCACTGAAGCTTTCTTT.